Sequencing of this TCR beta chain was carried out in a study of beta chain features in type 1 diabetes. Points from the study as a whole: For Type 1 diabetes patients, all four CD4+ subsets carried TCRB CDR3s that were moderately but significantly shorter. The naive, central memory and Treg TCRB repertoires looked more alike in patients than they did in healthy donors.

As regards this clone: No antigen is known for it.

CD45RO/CCR7/CD25/CD127/CD95/CD27 sorting isolated CD4+ naive, central memory, regulatory and stem cell-like memory cells. Investigators reverse transcribed all isolated RNA, so they sequenced expressed TCRB transcripts. Around 3.5 million reads on average were seen across naive, central memory and regulatory T cell samples. Only in-frame clones appear in the TCRdb table, and some are missing; sequencing was by immunoSEQ multiplex PCR. The sample lists fewer than 400,000 clones, roughly 8.8% seen once, with roughly 1% in the top ten. CDR1 and CDR2 (germline): SGHAT, FQNNGV. The CDR3 covers 15 residues. V was shortened by 1 base and J by 1 base, with 8 bases between the two germline ends.

This TCR derives from a man under 40 with type 1 diabetes. This chain uses TRBV11-2 with TRBJ1-3; D gene uncertain. The sequenced material came from central memory CD4+ T cells from blood. CDR3 protein: CASSLVGFSGNTIYF. The DNA of the CDR3 is TGTGCCAGCAGCTTAGTTGGGTTTTCTGGAAACACCATATATTTT.